Below, 25 T cell receptor beta chains from the same sample are listed, as sequenced in a study of blood T cells in healthy people across ages. The use of a sample-barcoded 5' primer and a J-beta primer mix characterized a second PCR of roughly 6 to 11 cycles. TCRdb re-analysed the 5' RACE reads in MiXCR, keeping a single row per CDR3 protein. The table lists around 1,600,000 distinct CDR3 sequences, approximately 43% of them singletons, with about 4% in the top ten. The sequencing sample was made of blood. The source of these receptors is a woman aged 18-29 years in good health.

The rearrangement links TRBV12-3 or TRBV12-4 to TRBJ2-1; tentative D call: TRBD2 (6 bases). The V end lost 8 bases, the J end lost 0 bases, and 11 bases lay between the germline ends. The CDR3 covers 14 residues. DNA for the CDR3: TGTGCCAGCCTCGGAGGGTTCTCCTACAATGAGCAGTTCTTC. This encodes CASLGGFSYNEQFF.

This clonotype has at least ten counts. The chain combines TRBV20-1 with TRBJ2-1; D remains unclear. Deletions cut 3 bases from V and 0 bases from J, with 6 bases between. The CDR3 has 13 residues. CDR1 and CDR2 from the germline V gene are DFQATT and SNEGSKA (reference sequence). CDR3 in amino acids: CSARDHSYNEQFF. The CDR3 nucleotides read TGCAGTGCTAGGGACCACTCCTACAATGAGCAGTTCTTC.

The genes are TRBV5-6 and TRBJ2-7, with D possibly matching TRBD1 (6 bases). Trimming stripped 2 bases from V and 3 bases from J, with 12 bases between. The germline gives CDR1 SGHDT, CDR2 YYEEEE. The CDR3 sequence is 14 residues long. In DNA form, the CDR3 reads TGTGCCAGCAGCTTAAGGGGGTCCCGCTACGAGCAGTACTTC. Translating gives CASSLRGSRYEQYF.

This clonotype came up once. The chain has TRBV3-1 and TRBJ2-7; no definite D call. Germline CDR1 reads LGHDT; CDR2 reads YNNKEL (reference sequence). Trimming took 6 bases from V and 0 from J, leaving 12 bases between them. The CDR3 totals 14 residues. The CDR3 spells CASSIGRSSYEQYF. CDR3 coding DNA: TGTGCCAGCAGTATAGGACGTAGCTCCTACGAGCAGTACTTC.

This clonotype was recorded at least ten times. Its ends do not fully match the called genes, so a read error is possible. The V gene is TRBV7-9, the J gene TRBJ1-2, with D possibly matching TRBD1 (6 bases). CDR3 length equals 14 residues. CDR1 is SEHNR, CDR2 FQNEAQ, per germline (reference sequence). The DNA for the CDR3 is TGTGCCAGCAGTTTAGGGGGTATAGGCTATGGCTACACCTTC. It yields the protein CASSLGGIGYGYTF. Full variable domain (rest looked up from reference TRBV7-9 and TRBJ1-2): DTGVSQNPRHKITKRGQNVTFRCDPISEHNRLYWYRQTLGQGPEFLTYFQNEAQLEKSRLLSDRFSAERPKGSFSTLEIQRTEQGDSAMYLCASSLGGIGYGYTFGSGTRLTVV.

This chain uses TRBV28 with TRBJ2-6; the D gene is possibly TRBD1 (5 bases). This CDR3 is built from 16 residues. Germline-derived CDR1 and CDR2 are MDHEN and SYDVKM. Deletions cut 5 bases from V and 2 bases from J, with 13 bases between. The CDR3 spells CASSPSGAAGANVLTF. The CDR3 bases are TGTGCCAGCAGTCCAAGTGGGGCAGCTGGGGCCAACGTCCTGACTTTC.

The rearrangement uses TRBV4-3 and TRBJ1-1; D is uncertain. Trimming cost V 0 bases and J 2 bases, with 7 bases left between them. CDR3 length: 14 amino acids. Germline loops: CDR1 LGHNA, CDR2 YSLEER. CDR3 protein: CASSQDNRNTEAFF. CDR3 in DNA: TGCGCCAGCAGCCAAGATAACAGAAACACTGAAGCTTTCTTT.

CDR3 loop: CASSRQTSADTQYF. The CDR3 DNA reads TGTGCCAGCAGTCGGCAGACCTCGGCAGATACGCAGTATTTT. This chain connects TRBV28 to TRBJ2-3; unclear D gene. Trimming removed 5 bases at V and 4 bases at J, with 13 bases between. Germline assignment: CDR1 MDHEN and CDR2 SYDVKM. The CDR3 runs to 14 residues. Drawing the rest from reference TRBV28 and TRBJ2-3, the complete variable domain is DVKVTQSSRYLVKRTGEKVFLECVQDMDHENMFWYRQDPGLGLRLIYFSYDVKMKEKGDIPEGYSVSREKKERFSLILESASTNQTSMYLCASSRQTSADTQYFGPGTRLTVL.

This clonotype was picked up a small number of times. V is TRBV25-1 and J is TRBJ1-2, with TRBD1 identical over 7 bases. The J segment lost 7 bases and the V segment lost 3 bases, leaving 11 bases of the junction unmatched. From germline, CDR1 is MGHDK and CDR2 SYGVNS. CDR3 length equals 15 residues. CDR3 bases: TGTGCCAGCAGTGATACAGGGGTCCCCGCGGGTGGCTACACCTTC. Its protein product is CASSDTGVPAGGYTF.

This clonotype was recorded a few times. The chain carries TRBV6-5 and TRBJ2-5; D is tentatively TRBD1 or TRBD2 (7 bases each). The V end lost 4 bases, the J end lost 1 base, and 13 bases lay between the germline ends. This CDR3 is 15 amino acids long. Germline V gene lookup returns CDR1 MNHEY and CDR2 SVGAGI. CDR3 nucleotides: TGTGCCAGCAGTTCCAGGGGGGGGACCCAAGAGACCCAGTACTTC. It yields the protein CASSSRGGTQETQYF.

This clonotype turned up a few times. This rearrangement joins TRBV5-1 to TRBJ1-1, with D hard to call. The germline CDR1 and CDR2 sequences are SGHRS and YFSETQ. V shed 3 bases and J shed 3 bases, with 9 bases lying between them. The CDR3 extends over 13 amino acids. CDR3 DNA: TGCGCCAGCAGCTGGAGTATCGACACTGAAGCTTTCTTT. Encoded protein: CASSWSIDTEAFF.

This chain uses TRBV5-4 with TRBJ2-1; D uncertain. The CDR3 extends over 16 amino acids. V shed 4 bases and J shed 0 bases, with 14 bases lying between them. Germline V lookup: CDR1 SGHNT, CDR2 YYREEE (reference sequence). CDR3 DNA sequence: TGTGCCAGCAGCCGCAATTCAGGCAGCTCCTACAATGAGCAGTTCTTC. Residues: CASSRNSGSSYNEQFF.

The chain uses TRBV2 and TRBJ1-5; no definite D call. Looked up from germline, CDR1 is SNHLY and CDR2 is FYNNEI. Between the trimmed V and J ends, which lost 1 base and 6 bases, there was a span of 10 bases. The CDR3 runs to 14 residues. This CDR3 is CASSEVLRGQPQHF. The CDR3, as DNA: TGTGCCAGCAGTGAAGTACTCCGGGGTCAGCCCCAGCATTTT.

Only a few counts were recorded for this clonotype. The chain carries TRBV4-2 and TRBJ2-7; 8 bases line up with TRBD2. Trimming took 4 bases from V and 5 from J; bases not matched to a gene: 7. From germline, CDR1 is LGHNA and CDR2 YNFKEQ. This CDR3 spans 14 amino acids. CDR3 nucleotide sequence: TGTGCCAGCAGCCTGGGGACTAGTAACCACGAGCAGTACTTC. It is translated as CASSLGTSNHEQYF.

The chain links TRBV10-1 to TRBJ2-3; D remains unclear. Per the germline V gene, CDR1 is WNHNN and CDR2 is SYGVQD (reference sequence). Trimming removed 2 bases at V and 2 bases at J, with 8 bases between. The CDR3 has 14 amino acids. The DNA for the CDR3 is TGCGCCAGCAGTGAGACATCATCCACAGATACGCAGTATTTT. Residues: CASSETSSTDTQYF.

This clonotype occurred a few times. V and J are TRBV12-3 or TRBV12-4 and TRBJ1-6; 7 bases are shared with TRBD1. J was trimmed by 9 bases and V by 7 bases; bases with no gene match: 12. There are 15 residues in the CDR3. This CDR3 is CASTASGTVASPLHF. The CDR3 nucleotides are TGTGCCAGCACCGCATCCGGGACAGTGGCTTCACCCCTCCACTTT.

Of note for this clonotype: A read error may be the cause here, since a much bigger clone is one base away. The chain couples TRBV29-1 to TRBJ2-5; D tentatively reads TRBD1 or TRBD2 (5 bases each). Trimming left V 7 bases short and J 11 bases short, with 14 bases between. The CDR3 runs to 10 residues. CDR1 is SQVTM, CDR2 ANQGSEA, per germline. The CDR3 is CSAGAGEQYF. The DNA for the CDR3 is TGCAGCGCTGGGGCGGGTGAGCAGTACTTC.

This clonotype occurred a few times. The chain uses TRBV7-2 and TRBJ2-1, with D unclear. The germline gives CDR1 SGHTA, CDR2 FQGNSA. This CDR3 has 15 amino acids. Trimming took off 4 bases at V and 7 bases at J, with 17 bases between the two ends. CDR3 DNA sequence: TGTGCCAGCAGCTGGGAACCGAGCCTTGTTAATGAGCAGTTCTTC. It codes for CASSWEPSLVNEQFF.

The V and J genes are TRBV30 and TRBJ2-5; a possible D gene is TRBD2 (6 bases). The CDR3 consists of 12 residues. Trimming shortened V by 0 bases and J by 11 bases, and 13 bases separated the two germline ends. The V gene's germline CDR1 is GTSNPN and CDR2 SVGIG (reference sequence). The CDR3 DNA reads as TGTGCCTGGAGTGTAACCCGGAGGGAGCAGTACTTC. This sequence encodes CAWSVTRREQYF. The full variable domain, its missing parts supplied by reference TRBV30 and TRBJ2-5, is SQTIHQWPATLVQPVGSPLSLECTVEGTSNPNLYWYRQAAGRGLQLLFYSVGIGQISSEVPQNLSASRPQDRQFILSSKKLLLSDSGFYLCAWSVTRREQYFGPGTRLLVL.

The V gene is TRBV4-1, the J gene TRBJ1-1; D perhaps matches TRBD1 (6 bases). The CDR3 sequence is 15 residues long. The germline gives CDR1 MGHRA, CDR2 YSYEKL. V shed 1 base and J shed 0 bases, with 9 bases lying between them. CDR3 bases: TGCGCCAGCAGCCAAGCGACAGGAATGAACACTGAAGCTTTCTTT. The encoded protein is CASSQATGMNTEAFF.

Turning to this clonotype: In this CDR3 the conserved last residue, phenylalanine or tryptophan, is missing, so a read error is likely. The J gene is TRBJ1-2, the V gene TRBV7-2; D gene uncertain. The CDR3 contains 14 residues. V lost 1 base, J lost 4 bases, and 10 bases lay in between. Looked up from germline, CDR1 is SGHTA and CDR2 is FQGNSA. This chain's CDR3 is CASSLVFGSYGYTL. The CDR3 bases are TGTGCCAGCAGCTTAGTTTTTGGTAGCTATGGCTACACCTTA.

The V and J genes are TRBV29-1 and TRBJ2-7, with D perhaps TRBD1 (5 bases). The CDR3 sequence is 12 residues long. The germline V gene has CDR1 SQVTM and CDR2 ANQGSEA. V dropped 0 bases and J dropped 10 bases, with 13 bases sitting between them. DNA for the CDR3: TGCAGCGTTGAAGATGGGGCCGTGAACCAGTACTTC. It encodes CSVEDGAVNQYF.

A few counts support this clonotype. The chain uses TRBV20-1 and TRBJ2-4; a weak D match, TRBD1 (5 bases). V was cut by 5 bases and J by 7 bases, with 18 bases left in between. CDR1 and CDR2 (germline): DFQATT, SNEGSKA (reference sequence). This CDR3 comprises 14 residues. CDR3 nucleotides: TGCAGTGCTTTCTCCGGCAGGGAAGATAACATTCAGTACTTC. This encodes CSAFSGREDNIQYF.

This chain connects TRBV20-1 to TRBJ1-2; D call uncertain. Germline CDR1 reads DFQATT; CDR2 reads SNEGSKA (reference sequence). Trimming stripped 6 bases from V and 3 bases from J, with 11 bases between. This CDR3 region has 12 residues. The CDR3 here is CSARPTYYGYTF. DNA of the CDR3: TGCAGTGCGAGACCGACGTACTATGGCTACACCTTC.

The chain is built from TRBV15 and TRBJ2-3, with D hard to call. CDR1 and CDR2 (germline): LNHNV, YYDKDF (reference sequence). Trimming removed 8 bases from V and 1 base from J, with 10 bases in between. The CDR3 is 13 residues long. CDR3 region: CATAKMGTDTQYF. DNA for the CDR3: TGTGCCACCGCGAAGATGGGCACAGATACGCAGTATTTT. Looking up the rest from reference TRBV15 and TRBJ2-3 gives the full variable domain: DAMVIQNPRYQVTQFGKPVTLSCSQTLNHNVMYWYQQKSSQAPKLLFHYYDKDFNNEADTPDNFQSRRPNTSFCFLDIRSPGLGDTAMYLCATAKMGTDTQYFGPGTRLTVL.